This T cell receptor beta chain was sequenced during a study of a mutant IDH1 vaccine in newly diagnosed glioma. Libraries were prepared by immunoSEQ multiplex PCR; TCRdb keeps only in-frame clonotypes and omits some of them. This sample has roughly 51,000 clones, with 86% found just once. This CDR3 contains 15 residues. The V gene lost 0 bases and the J gene lost 6 bases, with 11 bases spanning the gap. Per the germline V gene, CDR1 is LNHDA and CDR2 is SQIVND (reference sequence). Time point given: baseline, week 1 (first vaccination visit). This sample's treatment: pre-vaccination baseline after standard-of-care therapy. Those who donated had recent WHO grade 3 or 4 IDH1-mutant, ATRX-lost astrocytomas.

The origin of this receptor is a man aged 40-55 years with glioma. The chain joins TRBV19 to TRBJ2-2, with D tentatively TRBD2 (5 bases). Material: PBMCs, obtained from a glioma patient treated with radiotherapy, temozolomide or both. In DNA form, the CDR3 reads TGTGCCAGTAGTATAGATCTATACGGGGCCGGGGAGCTGTTTTTT. Residues: CASSIDLYGAGELFF.